The 11 T cell receptor beta chains presented below share a single source sample, sequenced in a study of cytomegalovirus exposure and HLA in healthy donors. Vbeta (60) and Jbeta (13) primers were used in the PCR. Repertoires were generated with immunoSEQ multiplex PCR, while TCRdb's copy carries only in-frame clones and drops some. Among around 170,000 clones, around 80% were seen once, and the ten largest hold roughly 1.5%. The sequenced sample consisted of PBMCs. These receptors were collected from a man between 18 and 29 years old in good health and CMV-seronegative.

This chain uses TRBV4-1 with TRBJ1-2; 9 bases match TRBD1. The CDR3 contains 15 residues. CDR1 is MGHRA and CDR2 is YSYEKL in the germline V gene. Trimming took 4 bases from V and 0 from J; bases not matched to a gene: 3. The CDR3 spells CASSLGQGTNYGYTF. In nucleotides, the CDR3 is TGCGCCAGCAGCCTTGGACAGGGGACTAACTATGGCTACACCTTC.

CDR3 region: CASTPGGGYQPQHF. CDR3 in DNA: TGTGCCAGCACTCCTGGGGGGGGGTATCAGCCCCAGCATTTT. This sequence joins TRBV28 and TRBJ1-5; TRBD1 is a possible D gene (5 bases). V lost 7 bases, J lost 5 bases, and 15 bases lay in between. This CDR3 has 14 amino acids. The germline V gene encodes CDR1 MDHEN and CDR2 SYDVKM.

This chain links TRBV30 with TRBJ2-7; D is uncertain. Trimming left V 4 bases short and J 0 bases short, with 7 bases between. There are 12 residues in the CDR3. CDR1 and CDR2 (germline): GTSNPN, SVGIG (reference sequence). The CDR3 sequence is CAWTAGSYEQYF. The CDR3 region has the DNA TGTGCCTGGACGGCAGGCTCCTACGAGCAGTACTTC.

V usage is TRBV30 and J usage is TRBJ1-4; 10 nucleotides match TRBD1. Trimming cost V 1 base and J 2 bases; bases outside gene matches: 4. The CDR3 totals 16 residues. The germline V gene has CDR1 GTSNPN and CDR2 SVGIG (reference sequence). CDR3 protein: CAWSGQGAVTNEKLFF. As DNA, the CDR3 is TGTGCCTGGAGTGGACAGGGGGCGGTCACTAATGAAAAACTGTTTTTT.

J is TRBJ2-2 and V is TRBV9, with D tentatively TRBD2 (5 bases). The CDR3 covers 14 residues. CDR1 and CDR2 (germline): SGDLS, YYNGEE. Deletions cut 2 bases from V and 5 bases from J, with 10 bases between. In DNA, the CDR3 is TGTGCCAGCAGCGTGAGGCCGGGAACCGGGGAGCTGTTTTTT. It yields the protein CASSVRPGTGELFF.

The V gene is TRBV27, the J gene TRBJ1-1, with D unclear. Deletions cut 2 bases from V and 4 bases from J, with 8 bases between. This CDR3 has 13 residues. Germline CDR1 is MNHEY and CDR2 is SMNVEV (reference sequence). CDR3 nucleotides: TGTGCCAGCAGTTTAAGACGGGGCACTGAAGCTTTCTTT. Its translation: CASSLRRGTEAFF.

This clone was detected only once. The V and J genes are TRBV6-6 and TRBJ2-3, with TRBD2 matching 10 bases. The J segment lost 7 bases and the V segment lost 7 bases, leaving 8 bases of the junction unmatched. The germline V gene encodes CDR1 MNHNY and CDR2 SVGAGI (reference sequence). The CDR3 has 14 amino acids. Here the CDR3 DNA reads TGTGCCAGCATCATTAGCGGGAGGTCAAATACGCAGTATTTT. It yields the protein CASIISGRSNTQYF.

This chain links TRBV6-1 with TRBJ2-1; D is perhaps TRBD2 (5 bases). With 1 base removed from V and 0 bases from J, the gap between germline ends came to 13 bases. Germline V gene sequence: CDR1 MNHNS, CDR2 SASEGT. This CDR3 has 17 residues. The CDR3 DNA is TGTGCCAGCAGTGAAGGGACTCGAACCCCCTCCTACAATGAGCAGTTCTTC. It specifies CASSEGTRTPSYNEQFF.

The chain couples TRBV18 to TRBJ1-1; D is uncertain. Germline V gene lookup returns CDR1 KGHSH and CDR2 LQKENI. V was pared by 5 bases and J by 11 bases, with 21 bases between. CDR3 length: 14 amino acids. CDR3 residues: CASSDDRSPGGAFF. CDR3 nucleotides: TGTGCCAGCTCAGACGATAGGTCCCCGGGTGGTGCTTTCTTT.

The CDR3 DNA follows: TGTGCCAGCAGCTTAACGGACGCGGGGCGCACCCTTCTTCTCCTCCACTTT. Its translation: CASSLTDAGRTLLLLHF. The genes are TRBV7-3 and TRBJ1-6; D is possibly TRBD1 (5 bases). V was shortened by 0 bases and J by 15 bases, with 24 bases between the two germline ends. CDR3 length equals 17 residues. Germline V lookup: CDR1 SGHTA, CDR2 FQGTGA.

CDR3 residues: CASRLGSRGSYEQYF. The DNA for the CDR3 is TGTGCCAGCAGGCTTGGTAGCCGAGGCTCCTACGAGCAGTACTTC. The V and J genes are TRBV2 and TRBJ2-7; D unresolved. This CDR3 is built from 15 residues. Germline V lookup: CDR1 SNHLY, CDR2 FYNNEI. Trimming stripped 6 bases from V and 0 bases from J, with 15 bases between. Drawing the rest from reference TRBV2 and TRBJ2-7, the complete variable domain is EPEVTQTPSHQVTQMGQEVILRCVPISNHLYFYWYRQILGQKVEFLVSFYNNEISEKSEIFDDQFSVERPDGSNFTLKIRSTKLEDSAMYFCASRLGSRGSYEQYFGPGTRLTVT.